The 15 T cell receptor beta chains listed next were all sequenced from one sample in a study of shared clonotypes between healthy human individuals. The assay was immunoSEQ multiplex PCR, and TCRdb's table has in-frame clones only and misses some. The sample records 450,000 to 550,000 clones, roughly 78% being singletons. The sample was PBMCs. The receptors were gathered from a woman aged 40 to 55 in good health. Some clones in this sample may be carry-over from other donors' samples.

The chain links TRBV11-2 to TRBJ2-3; perhaps TRBD2 as D (6 bases). This CDR3 region has 16 residues. V dropped 6 bases and J dropped 1 base, with 17 bases sitting between them. Germline CDR1 and CDR2: SGHAT and FQNNGV. The CDR3 DNA reads TGTGCCAGCAGACCCGGAGGGTGGAGGCGCACAGATACGCAGTATTTT. This codes for CASRPGGWRRTDTQYF. The full variable domain, in which reference TRBV11-2 and TRBJ2-3 provide the parts outside the CDR3, is EAGVAQSPRYKIIEKRQSVAFWCNPISGHATLYWYQQILGQGPKLLIQFQNNGVVDDSQLPKDRFSAERLKGVDSTLKIQPAKLEDSAVYLCASRPGGWRRTDTQYFGPGTRLTVL.

The chain links TRBV29-1 to TRBJ2-1; D remains unclear. Trimming removed 4 bases at V and 12 bases at J, with 10 bases between. This CDR3 spans 10 amino acids. Germline values: CDR1 SQVTM, CDR2 ANQGSEA. The CDR3 nucleotides are TGCAGCGTTGTTACCGTAGGGCAGTTCTTC. It translates to CSVVTVGQFF.

The chain has TRBV19 and TRBJ2-7; maybe TRBD2 (5 bases). Trimming left V 4 bases short and J 0 bases short, with 13 bases between. Germline CDR1 LNHDA, CDR2 SQIVND (reference sequence). The CDR3 runs to 15 residues. The CDR3 region is CASSNPSGYSYEQYF. CDR3 sequence (DNA): TGTGCCAGTAGTAATCCCAGCGGATACTCCTACGAGCAGTACTTC.

DNA of the CDR3: TGCGCCAGCAGCCAAGATACCCCAGGGGGGCGAGAGACCCAGTACTTC. This gives the protein CASSQDTPGGRETQYF. The chain recombines TRBV4-3 with TRBJ2-5; TRBD1 is a possible D gene (7 bases). Germline values: CDR1 LGHNA, CDR2 YSLEER. V lost 0 bases, J lost 4 bases, and 15 bases lay in between. The CDR3 covers 16 residues.

The chain recombines TRBV30 with TRBJ2-1; 7 bases align to TRBD1. CDR1 is GTSNPN and CDR2 is SVGIG in the germline V gene (reference sequence). The length of the CDR3 is 12 residues. With V trimmed by 7 bases and J by 13 bases, 13 bases remained unmatched. Here the CDR3 DNA reads TGTGCCTACTCCTTGACAGGGCCGTACCAGTTCTTC. Its protein product is CAYSLTGPYQFF. Variable domain in full (rest from reference TRBV30 and TRBJ2-1): SQTIHQWPATLVQPVGSPLSLECTVEGTSNPNLYWYRQAAGRGLQLLFYSVGIGQISSEVPQNLSASRPQDRQFILSSKKLLLSDSGFYLCAYSLTGPYQFFGPGTRLTVL.

As concerns this clone: The junction does not match germline at one end; this may be a read error. The chain uses TRBV20-1 and TRBJ1-3; possible D gene TRBD1, 5 bases. Germline lookup yields CDR1 DFQATT and CDR2 SNEGSKA (reference sequence). CDR3 size: 11 residues. The CDR3 DNA reads as TGCAGTGCTAACCAGGGAAGCACCATATATTTT. As protein: CSANQGSTIYF.

V and J are TRBV5-1 and TRBJ1-2, with D unresolved. Germline V gene sequence: CDR1 SGHRS, CDR2 YFSETQ. Trimming took 4 bases from V and 1 from J, leaving 8 bases between them. The CDR3 runs 13 residues. Written as DNA, the CDR3 is TGCGCCAGCAGCGCAGGCGTTAACTATGGCTACACCTTC. Its translation: CASSAGVNYGYTF.

The chain recombines TRBV7-6 with TRBJ1-3; TRBD1 is a possible D gene (5 bases). The germline gives CDR1 SGHVS, CDR2 FNYEAQ. There are 18 residues in the CDR3. Trimming took off 1 base at V and 0 bases at J, with 16 bases between the two ends. CDR3 loop: CASSLEPVQGLSGNTIYF. The CDR3 DNA reads as TGTGCCAGCAGCTTAGAGCCGGTTCAGGGCCTCTCTGGAAACACCATATATTTT.

With regard to this clone: This specimen includes other DNA sequences encoding the same CDR3. This sequence joins TRBV5-4 and TRBJ1-5, with D possibly matching TRBD1 (5 bases). Germline values: CDR1 SGHNT, CDR2 YYREEE (reference sequence). There are 14 residues in the CDR3. V gave up 0 bases and J gave up 2 bases, with 6 bases separating them. CDR3 loop: CASSLGGGNQPQHF. For the CDR3, the DNA is TGTGCCAGCAGCTTGGGGGGCGGCAATCAGCCCCAGCATTTT.

This chain joins TRBV29-1 and TRBJ2-7; TRBD1 might be the D (6 bases). Germline assignment: CDR1 SQVTM and CDR2 ANQGSEA. Trimming shortened V by 4 bases and J by 4 bases, and 20 bases separated the two germline ends. CDR3 size: 15 residues. The CDR3 nucleotides read TGCAGCGTTGGCCACTGGAGCAGGGGCCGATACGAGCAGTACTTC. It codes for CSVGHWSRGRYEQYF.

In its sample, this clone was seen a few times. This chain links TRBV14 with TRBJ1-1, with no clear D. The CDR3 is made up of 13 amino acids. The V gene's germline CDR1 is SGHDN and CDR2 FVKESK. The V gene lost 0 bases and the J gene lost 3 bases, with 5 bases spanning the gap. DNA of the CDR3: TGTGCCAGCAGCCAAGATTTTTACACTGAAGCTTTCTTT. This codes for CASSQDFYTEAFF.

V gene TRBV4-1 combines with J gene TRBJ1-5; D unclear. The ends were cut back, 0 bases at V and 4 bases at J, with 10 bases in the middle. The length of the CDR3 is 15 residues. Germline V gene data show CDR1 as MGHRA and CDR2 as YSYEKL. The CDR3 spells CASSQDPGLNQPQHF. The CDR3 DNA reads TGCGCCAGCAGCCAAGATCCGGGGTTGAATCAGCCCCAGCATTTT.

This rearrangement joins TRBV30 to TRBJ2-5, with 8 bases lining up with TRBD1. The CDR3 totals 14 residues. The V segment lost 2 bases and the J segment 5 bases; nucleotides outside the gene matches: 7. CDR1 is GTSNPN, CDR2 SVGIG, per germline (reference sequence). The CDR3 DNA follows: TGTGCCTGGAGTAGAGACAGGGGTTGGGAGACCCAGTACTTC. Translation: CAWSRDRGWETQYF.

The J gene is TRBJ2-7, the V gene TRBV5-1; the match to TRBD2 covers 9 bases. Per the germline V gene, CDR1 is SGHRS and CDR2 is YFSETQ. V was clipped by 3 bases and J by 3 bases; unmatched bases: 7. This CDR3 is 15 amino acids long. The CDR3 nucleotides are TGCGCCAGCAGCTGGGGGACTAGCACCAGCTACGAGCAGTACTTC. This gives the protein CASSWGTSTSYEQYF.

The gene calls are TRBV6-1 and TRBJ2-2, with TRBD1 matching 9 bases. The CDR3 is 14 amino acids. V lost 11 bases to trimming and J lost 0 bases; unmatched junction nucleotides: 4. Germline loops: CDR1 MNHNS, CDR2 SASEGT. The CDR3, as DNA: TGTGCCGTCCGACAGGGGGCGAACACCGGGGAGCTGTTTTTT. It specifies CAVRQGANTGELFF.